This is a list of T cell receptor beta chains from one sample in a study of blood T cell repertoires in COVID-19. Assay used: immunoSEQ multiplex PCR; TCRdb lists only in-frame clones, some missing. The table lists 110,000 to 150,000 clones, over 75% of them singletons. The sequencing input was peripheral blood. The receptors originated from a woman aged 45-59 years with acute or convalescent COVID-19. Each CDR3 is given with its conserved first and last residue. D genes are given only for firm matches. Expanded clones get a size class; other rows say once, few or many, or leave the size out.

CASSNDRLEAFF,TGTGCCAGCAGCAACGACAGGTTGGAAGCTTTCTTT,-,TRBJ1-1,-,TRBV6-6
CASSPQYSGYGYTF,TGTGCCAGCAGCCCCCAATACAGCGGCTATGGCTACACCTTC,-,TRBJ1-2,-,TRBV5-8
CASSLYSSGNYNEQFF,TGTGCCAGCAGCTTATACTCTAGCGGCAACTACAATGAGCAGTTCTTC,TRBD2,TRBJ2-1,-,TRBV4-2
CASSERGLAGDGELFF,TGTGCCAGCAGTGAAAGGGGACTAGCGGGGGACGGGGAGCTGTTTTTT,TRBD2,TRBJ2-2,once,TRBV2
CASSYSIWGPTEAFF,TGTGCCAGCAGTTACTCGATTTGGGGGCCCACTGAAGCTTTCTTT,-,TRBJ1-1,-,TRBV6-2/TRBV6-3
CASSYSGGHNQPQHF,TGTGCCAGCAGTTACTCGGGCGGACACAATCAGCCCCAGCATTTT,-,TRBJ1-5,-,TRBV6-5
CASSLAVTSGDNEQFF,TGTGCCAGCAGCTTAGCGGTCACTAGCGGGGACAATGAGCAGTTCTTC,TRBD2,TRBJ2-1,once,TRBV7-9
CASSYTGGWPGELFF,TGTGCCAGCAGTTACACAGGGGGCTGGCCCGGGGAGCTGTTTTTT,TRBD1,TRBJ2-2,once,TRBV6-5
CASSVSGTSLVSYEQYF,TGTGCCAGCAGCGTCTCCGGGACTAGCCTTGTCTCCTACGAGCAGTACTTC,TRBD2,TRBJ2-7,-,TRBV5-4
CASRWGQGNTGELFF,TGTGCCAGCAGATGGGGACAGGGGAACACCGGGGAGCTGTTTTTT,TRBD1,TRBJ2-2,-,TRBV9
CASSRLEGAGLDTQYF,TGTGCCAGCAGCCGGCTAGAGGGGGCGGGGTTAGATACGCAGTATTTT,-,TRBJ2-3,-,TRBV4-2
CASSPRDRGPSNYGYTF,TGTGCCAGCAGCCCCCGGGACAGGGGCCCTTCTAACTATGGCTACACCTTC,TRBD1,TRBJ1-2,-,TRBV3-1/TRBV3-2
CASSLNRVQGLGEGGSTTF,TGTGCCAGCAGTTTAAACCGCGTACAGGGCCTTGGGGAGGGGGGATCTACCACCTTC,-,TRBJ1-2,-,TRBV28
CSGTSGVAYNEQFF,TGCAGCGGTACTAGCGGGGTGGCCTACAATGAGCAGTTCTTC,TRBD2,TRBJ2-1,once,TRBV29-1
CASSQASQTEAFF,TGCGCCAGCAGCCAAGCTAGTCAGACTGAAGCTTTCTTT,-,TRBJ1-1,-,TRBV4-3
CAGKSGVNTGELFF,TGTGCCGGAAAAAGCGGGGTGAACACCGGGGAGCTGTTTTTT,TRBD2,TRBJ2-2,-,TRBV30
CASSPGQDREKLFF,TGTGCCAGCAGTCCGGGACAGGATAGAGAAAAACTGTTTTTT,TRBD1,TRBJ1-4,once,TRBV6-6
CATSEFHLRQAGGGNYGYTF,TGTGCCACCAGTGAATTTCACTTGCGACAGGCGGGTGGGGGAAACTATGGCTACACCTTC,-,TRBJ1-2,-,TRBV24-1
CASSKLAGEGDTQYF,TGTGCCAGCAGCAAACTAGCGGGGGAGGGGGATACGCAGTATTTT,TRBD2,TRBJ2-3,-,TRBV7-2
CASSDTPGTGGGNEQFF,TGTGCCAGCAGTGACACACCCGGGACAGGGGGCGGGAATGAGCAGTTCTTC,TRBD1,TRBJ2-1,-,TRBV6-1
CASSVGPGWTYGYTF,TGTGCCAGCAGCGTGGGGCCAGGGTGGACCTATGGCTACACCTTC,-,TRBJ1-2,-,TRBV9
CAANRDRNEKLFF,TGTGCCGCAAACCGGGACAGAAATGAAAAACTGTTTTTT,TRBD1,TRBJ1-4,few,TRBV10-3
CASSLPEGAEAFF,TGTGCCAGCAGTCTCCCGGAGGGGGCCGAAGCTTTCTTT,TRBD1,TRBJ1-1,-,TRBV12-3/TRBV12-4
CATSDDTGGTEAFF,TGTGCCACCAGTGATGACACCGGGGGCACTGAAGCTTTCTTT,-,TRBJ1-1,-,TRBV24-1
CASSQEEFQPQHF,TGCGCCAGCAGCCAAGAGGAGTTCCAGCCCCAGCATTTT,-,TRBJ1-5,-,TRBV4-1
CATPTGENEKLFF,TGTGCCACCCCGACAGGGGAGAATGAAAAACTGTTTTTT,TRBD1,TRBJ1-4,-,TRBV3-1/TRBV3-2
CASSPRIAGKQSGGYTF,TGCGCCAGCAGCCCCCGAATAGCAGGGAAACAATCGGGTGGCTACACCTTC,-,TRBJ1-2,-,TRBV5-1
CATSAGRDSNYGYTF,TGTGCCACCAGCGCCGGCCGGGATTCTAACTATGGCTACACCTTC,-,TRBJ1-2,-,TRBV15
CASSLAGHSNQPQHF,TGTGCCAGCAGCTTAGCCGGACATAGCAATCAGCCCCAGCATTTT,-,TRBJ1-5,-,TRBV7-9
CASSIQGADTEAFF,TGTGCCAGCTCAATACAGGGGGCGGACACTGAAGCTTTCTTT,TRBD1,TRBJ1-1,-,TRBV18
CASSLEGRGSGYTF,TGTGCCAGCAGCTTAGAAGGGAGGGGCTCCGGCTACACCTTC,-,TRBJ1-2,-,TRBV13
CAWGGQFSSGANVLTF,TGTGCCTGGGGGGGACAGTTTTCCTCTGGGGCCAACGTCCTGACTTTC,TRBD1,TRBJ2-6,-,TRBV30
CASSPMGPEETQYF,TGTGCCAGCAGTCCCATGGGGCCCGAAGAGACCCAGTACTTC,-,TRBJ2-5,-,TRBV27
CASSKISGGINEQFF,TGTGCCAGTAGTAAGATTAGCGGGGGGATCAATGAGCAGTTCTTC,TRBD2,TRBJ2-1,-,TRBV19
CASSLPGSGYTF,TGTGCCAGCAGCTTGCCAGGGTCCGGCTACACCTTC,-,TRBJ1-2,-,TRBV5-6
CASSLERGNSGNTIYF,TGTGCCAGCTCACTTGAACGGGGAAACTCTGGAAACACCATATATTTT,-,TRBJ1-3,-,TRBV18
CSAQNPTGLNTEAFF,TGCAGCGCCCAAAATCCCACAGGTTTGAACACTGAAGCTTTCTTT,-,TRBJ1-1,-,TRBV29-1
CASILAGTGDAEAFF,TGTGCCAGCATCCTGGCCGGGACAGGGGATGCTGAAGCTTTCTTT,TRBD1,TRBJ1-1,-,TRBV5-4
CASSLGSATSSQETQYF,TGTGCCAGCAGCTTAGGGTCGGCGACTAGCAGCCAAGAGACCCAGTACTTC,TRBD2,TRBJ2-5,-,TRBV7-8
CASSYLDRATEAFF,TGTGCCAGCAGTTACCTAGACAGGGCCACTGAAGCTTTCTTT,TRBD1,TRBJ1-1,-,TRBV6-5
CASSPWGQGNYEQYF,TGTGCCAGCAGCCCCTGGGGACAGGGGAATTACGAGCAGTACTTC,TRBD1,TRBJ2-7,-,TRBV9
CASMGTGGWGELFF,TGTGCCAGCATGGGGACAGGGGGATGGGGGGAGCTGTTTTTT,TRBD1,TRBJ2-2,few,TRBV6-5
CASSYQGGYTF,TGTGCCAGCAGTTACCAGGGGGGCTACACCTTC,-,TRBJ1-2,-,TRBV6-5
CASSPNAGARGMNTEAFF,TGTGCCAGCTCACCGAACGCGGGAGCAAGGGGGATGAACACTGAAGCTTTCTTT,-,TRBJ1-1,-,TRBV18
CASTPDSSNQPQHF,TGTGCCAGCACCCCGGACAGCAGCAATCAGCCCCAGCATTTT,-,TRBJ1-5,-,TRBV6-2/TRBV6-3
CASTGVRTEAFF,TGTGCTTCCACAGGGGTTCGGACTGAAGCTTTCTTT,TRBD1,TRBJ1-1,-,TRBV28
CASIRTSGGSNEQFF,TGTGCCAGCATACGGACTAGCGGGGGATCAAATGAGCAGTTCTTC,TRBD2,TRBJ2-1,-,TRBV2